This T cell receptor beta chain is drawn from a study of OX40 agonist ivuxolimab in advanced cancers. Notes on the research overall: Ivuxolimab was an agonistic, fully human IgG2 monoclonal antibody directed against OX40 (CD134), a costimulatory receptor. Intravenous ivuxolimab was administered to patients every 2 weeks at six dose levels: 0.01, 0.1, 0.3, 1.5, 3 and 10 mg/kg. Among the 52 dose-escalation patients, 19 had hepatocellular carcinoma, 15 melanoma, 9 renal cell carcinoma and 9 head and neck cancer. The dose-escalation cohort was roughly 87% male with a mean age of approximately 60 years, ranging from roughly 23 to 85. Patients were allowed to have had prior anti-PD-1, anti-PD-L1 or anti-CTLA-4 therapy, and approximately 39% of the dose-escalation patients had been treated with checkpoint inhibitors. Three dose-escalation patients achieved partial responses, one with hepatocellular carcinoma and two with cutaneous melanoma. The point of sequencing TCRbeta in the periphery was to test whether ivuxolimab changed TCR sequence diversity and drove clonal T-cell expansion. The paper reports the monotherapy dose-escalation portion (N of about 47 patients) of the phase I ivuxolimab trial.

Patients with autoimmune disease history or receiving systemic immunosuppression were excluded from the trial. In every dose cohort, peripheral blood was drawn for TCR sequencing at baseline, cycle 4 day 1, and cycle 7 day 1. Samples came from an open-label, multicenter, first-in-human phase I dose-escalation trial of ivuxolimab. Adults with locally advanced or metastatic melanoma, renal cell, hepatocellular, or head and neck squamous cell carcinoma were enrolled in the trial. Before TCR sequencing, CD4+ T cells and CD8+ T cells from peripheral blood were sorted into separate populations. Comments on this clone: No cognate antigen has been identified for it. It has no much larger one-base neighbor in the sample; base qualities were not kept.

Genomic DNA was extracted from sorted cells for sequencing of the TCRbeta CDR3 region. The immunoSEQ Assay was used to sequence the TCRbeta CDR3 regions. This immuneACCESS table, as held by TCRdb, lists in-frame sequences with V and J called but not all clones. Of the missing ones, under half trace to an unresolved V gene in checked studies; the others have no known cause. The sample records roughly 70,000 clones, 75% to 90% of which are singletons. Of the sample, approximately 2% falls within the top ten clones. Summary of the overall study and its limitations: Antigen specificity was not determined for the clonally expanded peripheral T cells. At doses of 0.1 to 3.0 mg/kg, clonal expansion of both CD4+ and CD8+ blood T cells was observed from baseline to week 6. Low levels of normalized T-cell clonal expansion were also seen in some patients who did not respond. In partial responders in the 0.1-3.0 mg/kg groups, normalized peripheral clonal expansion was found to be among the lowest, especially among CD8+ T cells. On average, CD8+ T cells showed more expanded clones than CD4+ T cells after ivuxolimab.

The germline V gene (reference sequence) provides CDR1 GTSNPN and CDR2 SVGIG. Inclusive of the bounding cysteine and phenylalanine, the CDR3 is 12 residues long. Kept here is only the CDR3 DNA, which spans 36 bases and is read in frame from base 1. Trimming takes 1 base from V and 2 bases from J, and the germline ends sit 4 bases apart. This clonotype was obtained from an adult with an advanced solid tumor such as melanoma, head and neck, liver or kidney cancer. The V and J genes are TRBV30 and TRBJ2-3; no D gene is confidently identified. This material consisted of CD4+ or CD8+ T cells sorted from blood, taken in a trial of the OX40 agonist ivuxolimab. The DNA sequence follows: TGTGCCTGGAGTGCCTCCACAGATACGCAGTATTTT. Translated, this is CAWSASTDTQYF.